A single T cell receptor (beta chain) is shown here with its context. Sequenced by immunoSEQ multiplex PCR; TCRdb stores in-frame clones only, minus some. The data contain hundreds of thousands of clones, 83% of them seen just once; the ten biggest clones take up about 7.1%. These data originate in a study of Ad26.COV2.S vaccination and SARS-CoV-2 variants. As to treatment: some 19 received Ad26.COV2.S at low or high dose, single or two shots; 5 received placebo; per-sample allocation not given. Specimen acquisition occurred on day 63 following the initial vaccine or placebo injection. The sequencing used peripheral blood, collected in a trial of Ad26.COV2.S vaccine versus placebo. The TCR comes from a person aged 18-60 years who received the Ad26.COV2.S COVID-19 vaccine or a placebo.

Here the CDR3 DNA reads TGTGCCAGCAGCATAGGGGAGGGGGGTAGCCCCCACGAGCAGTACTTC. As protein: CASSIGEGGSPHEQYF. V gene TRBV21-1 combines with J gene TRBJ2-7; the table's D call, TRBD2, was not checked against the DNA. TRBV21-1 is listed as a pseudogene. The CDR3 totals 16 residues.